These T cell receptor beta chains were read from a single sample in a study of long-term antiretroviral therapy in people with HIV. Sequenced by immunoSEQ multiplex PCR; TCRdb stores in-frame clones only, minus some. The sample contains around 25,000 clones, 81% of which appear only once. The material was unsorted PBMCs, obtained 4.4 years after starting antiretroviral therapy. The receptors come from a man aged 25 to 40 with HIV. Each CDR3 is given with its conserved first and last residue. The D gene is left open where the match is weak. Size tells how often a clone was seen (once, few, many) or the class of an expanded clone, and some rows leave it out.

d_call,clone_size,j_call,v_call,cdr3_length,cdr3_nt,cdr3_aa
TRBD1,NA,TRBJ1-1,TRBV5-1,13,TGCGCCAGCGGGGACAGCCTGAACACTGAAGCTTTCTTT,CASGDSLNTEAFF
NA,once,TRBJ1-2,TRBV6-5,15,TGTGCCAGCAGTTACTCGACTGTACAGGACTATGGCTACACCTTC,CASSYSTVQDYGYTF
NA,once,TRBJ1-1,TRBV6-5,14,TGTGCCAGCAGTTACTCAGGGGGAGGAACTGAAGCTTTCTTT,CASSYSGGGTEAFF
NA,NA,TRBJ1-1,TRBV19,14,TGTGCCAGTAGTCTGTACAGGGAATACACTGAAGCTTTCTTT,CASSLYREYTEAFF
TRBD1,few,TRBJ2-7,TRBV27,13,TGTGCCAGCAGAGGACAGGGGACCTACGAGCAGTACTTC,CASRGQGTYEQYF
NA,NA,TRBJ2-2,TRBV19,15,TGTGCCAGTAGTATTGGGCTAGCGAACACCGGGGAGCTGTTTTTT,CASSIGLANTGELFF
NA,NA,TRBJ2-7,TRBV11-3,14,TGTGCCAGCTCCTCGGGGGAGTCAAGGGACGAGCAGTACTTC,CASSSGESRDEQYF
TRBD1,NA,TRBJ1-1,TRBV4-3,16,TGCGCCAGCAGCCAAAAGGGCCAGGGGGTAAACACTGAAGCTTTCTTT,CASSQKGQGVNTEAFF
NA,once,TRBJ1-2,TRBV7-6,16,TGTGCCAGCAGCTTAATGAAGGGAGACGTTAGCTATGGCTACACCTTC,CASSLMKGDVSYGYTF
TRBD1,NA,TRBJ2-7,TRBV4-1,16,TGCGCCAGCAGCCAAGCGGGACAGGGGGCTTCCTACGAGCAGTACTTC,CASSQAGQGASYEQYF
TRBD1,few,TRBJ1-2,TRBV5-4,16,TGTGCCAGCAGCTTGGCCCATAGACAGGGGGATAATGGCTACACCTTC,CASSLAHRQGDNGYTF
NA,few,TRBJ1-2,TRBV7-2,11,TGTGCCAGCAGCCCGAACAGCGTGGTAACCTTC,CASSPNSVVTF
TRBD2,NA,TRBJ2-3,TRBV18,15,TGTGCCAGCTCACCACCGGGACTAGCTGCAGATACGCAGTATTTT,CASSPPGLAADTQYF
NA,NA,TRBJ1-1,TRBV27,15,TGTGCCAGCAGCTTATCCCCCCTATTGGGCACTGAAGCTTTCTTT,CASSLSPLLGTEAFF
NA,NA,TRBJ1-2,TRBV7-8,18,TGTGCCAGCAGCTTAGACCCTATGAGTGGACCCGGGAGTTATGGCTACACCTTC,CASSLDPMSGPGSYGYTF
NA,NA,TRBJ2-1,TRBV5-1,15,TGCGCCAGCAGCTTGGGGGGGGCGATGTACAATGAGCAGTTCTTC,CASSLGGAMYNEQFF
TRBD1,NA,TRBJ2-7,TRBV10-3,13,TGTGCCACCCAGACAGGGGAAGCCTACGAGCAGTACTTC,CATQTGEAYEQYF
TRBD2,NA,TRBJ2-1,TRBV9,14,TGTGCCAGTGGTCTAGCGGGGGTTTACAATGAGCAGTTCTTC,CASGLAGVYNEQFF
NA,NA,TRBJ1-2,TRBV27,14,TGTGCCAGCAGAATGACAGGAGCTAACTATGGCTACACCTTC,CASRMTGANYGYTF
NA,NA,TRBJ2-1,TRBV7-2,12,TGTGCCAGCAGCTTAGAAGTCAATGAGCAGTTCTTC,CASSLEVNEQFF
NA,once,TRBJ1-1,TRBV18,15,TGTGCCAGCTCACCCTCGGGGGGGCCAAACACTGAAGCTTTCTTT,CASSPSGGPNTEAFF
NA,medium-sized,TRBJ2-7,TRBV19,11,TGTGCCAGTAGCCACAGATACGAGCAGTACTTC,CASSHRYEQYF
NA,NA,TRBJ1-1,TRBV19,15,TGTGCCAGTAGGACAAGCGGGACTGGCGGGACTGAAGCTTTCTTT,CASRTSGTGGTEAFF
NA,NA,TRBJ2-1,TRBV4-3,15,TGCGCCAGCAGCCAAGTGAGGGGGGACTACAATGAGCAGTTCTTC,CASSQVRGDYNEQFF
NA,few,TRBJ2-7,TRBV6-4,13,TGTGCCAGCAGTGAGGGGGCCGCCGGCGAGCAGTACTTC,CASSEGAAGEQYF
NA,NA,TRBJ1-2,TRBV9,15,TGTGCCAGCAGCGCCGCAGGGTCCGGGAACTATGGCTACACCTTC,CASSAAGSGNYGYTF
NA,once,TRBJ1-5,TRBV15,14,TGTGCCACCAGCAGAGAAGGAGGGGGACAGCCCCAGCATTTT,CATSREGGGQPQHF
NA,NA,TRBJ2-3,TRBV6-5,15,TGTGCCTGCAGGGCCGGGACCTCAACCACAGATACGCAGTATTTT,CACRAGTSTTDTQYF
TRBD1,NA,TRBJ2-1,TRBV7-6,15,TGTGCCAGCAGCCGAACGGGACAGGGGTTTAATGAGCAGTTCTTC,CASSRTGQGFNEQFF
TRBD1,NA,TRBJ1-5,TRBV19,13,TGTGCCACTAGGACAGGGGACAATCAGCCCCAGCATTTT,CATRTGDNQPQHF
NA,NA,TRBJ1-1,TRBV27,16,TGTGCCAGCAGTCTATTGGGATCCGCGGGAAACACTGAAGCTTTCTTT,CASSLLGSAGNTEAFF
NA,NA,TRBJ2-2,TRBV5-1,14,TGCGCCAGCAGCTTGGGTCGGGCTCGGGGGGAGCTGTTTTTT,CASSLGRARGELFF
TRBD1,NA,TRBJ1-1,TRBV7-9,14,TGTGCCAGCAGCCACCGGGACAGGGGCACTGAAGCTTTCTTT,CASSHRDRGTEAFF
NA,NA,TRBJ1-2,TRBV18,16,TGTGCCAGCTCACTAATTTCCGGGACGGACAACTATGGCTACACCTTC,CASSLISGTDNYGYTF
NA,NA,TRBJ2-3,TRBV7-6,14,TGTGCCAGCAGCTTAGAGGGGAGGACAGATACGCAGTATTTT,CASSLEGRTDTQYF
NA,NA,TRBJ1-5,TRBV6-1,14,TGTGCCAGCAGCTACACAGGGAGCAATCAGCCCCAGCATTTT,CASSYTGSNQPQHF
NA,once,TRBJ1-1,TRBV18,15,TGTGCCAGCTCACCACCGAGCAGGCTGAACACTGAAGCTTTCTTT,CASSPPSRLNTEAFF
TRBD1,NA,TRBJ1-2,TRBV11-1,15,TGTGCCAGCAGCCTAGCCGGGACAGGATTCTATGGCTACACCTTC,CASSLAGTGFYGYTF
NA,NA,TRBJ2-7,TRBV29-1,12,TGCAGCGTTGAAGATTTGAACTACGAGCAGTACTTC,CSVEDLNYEQYF
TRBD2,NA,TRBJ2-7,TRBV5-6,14,TGTGCCAGCAGCTACGGGGGGGGGCCCTACGAGCAGTACTTC,CASSYGGGPYEQYF
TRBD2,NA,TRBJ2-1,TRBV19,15,TGTGCCAGTAGTATTAGCGGGAGGGGCTACAATGAGCAGTTCTTC,CASSISGRGYNEQFF
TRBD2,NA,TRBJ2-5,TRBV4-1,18,TGCGCCAGCAGCCAAGATTGGGCCCGAGCGGGAGGGAGGGAGACCCAGTACTTC,CASSQDWARAGGRETQYF
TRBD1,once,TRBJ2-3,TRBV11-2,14,TGTGCCAGCAGCTCCCCGGACAGGGGCCCGTCGCAGTATTTT,CASSSPDRGPSQYF
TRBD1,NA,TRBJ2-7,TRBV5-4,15,TGTGCCAGCAGCTTGGTCCTTACAGGGGGCTACGAGCAGTACTTC,CASSLVLTGGYEQYF
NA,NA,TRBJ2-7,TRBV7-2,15,TGTGCCAGCAGCCGAACTTCATTAGGGACCTACGAGCAGTACTTC,CASSRTSLGTYEQYF
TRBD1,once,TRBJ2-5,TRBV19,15,TGTGCCAGTACCGACGAGGGACAGGGGCTGGAGACCCAGTACTTC,CASTDEGQGLETQYF
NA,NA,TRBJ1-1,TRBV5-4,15,TGTGCCAGCAGCTTGGTCGGGGGGGGGCCCGCTGAAGCTTTCTTT,CASSLVGGGPAEAFF
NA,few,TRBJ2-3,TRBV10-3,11,TGTGCCATCAGTGATCAGGATACGCAGTATTTT,CAISDQDTQYF
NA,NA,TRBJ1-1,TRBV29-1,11,TGCAGCGTTGTGTCCAACACTGAAGCTTTCTTT,CSVVSNTEAFF
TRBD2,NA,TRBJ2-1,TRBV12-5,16,TGTGCTAGTGGGTTACTAGCGGGAGGGAGGGACAATGAGCAGTTCTTC,CASGLLAGGRDNEQFF
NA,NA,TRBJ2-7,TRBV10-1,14,TGCGCCAGCAGTGGGCCTAACAGGGACTACGAGCAGTACTTC,CASSGPNRDYEQYF
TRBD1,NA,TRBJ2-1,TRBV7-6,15,TGTGCCAGCAGCTTACTGGGGACAGGGGAGTATGAGCAGTTCTTC,CASSLLGTGEYEQFF
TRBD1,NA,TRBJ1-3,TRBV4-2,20,TGTGCCAGCAGCCAAGATCTCCTCTCTCAGGGGGCTCCCTCTGGAAACACCATATATTTT,CASSQDLLSQGAPSGNTIYF
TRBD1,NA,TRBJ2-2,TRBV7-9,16,TGTGCCAGCAGCTTAGAGATTCGACAGGGGTCCGGGGAGCTGTTTTTT,CASSLEIRQGSGELFF
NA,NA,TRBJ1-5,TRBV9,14,TGTGCCAGCAGCTCCGCCGGGACCTATCAGCCCCAGCATTTT,CASSSAGTYQPQHF
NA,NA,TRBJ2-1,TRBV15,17,TGTGCCACCAGCAGAGCGGGGCGGAGCTACTCCTACAATGAGCAGTTCTTC,CATSRAGRSYSYNEQFF
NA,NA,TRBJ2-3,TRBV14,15,TGTGCCAGCAGCAGGGGACACGGGGGCACAGATACGCAGTATTTT,CASSRGHGGTDTQYF
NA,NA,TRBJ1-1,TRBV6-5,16,TGTGCCAGCAGTTACGATGTCGTCAGGGGGAACACTGAAGCTTTCTTT,CASSYDVVRGNTEAFF
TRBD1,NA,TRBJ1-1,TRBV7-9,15,TGTGCCAGCAGCCCTCGACAGGGCCTCGTCACTGAAGCTTTCTTT,CASSPRQGLVTEAFF